This note documents a single TCR beta chain sequence. Sequenced by immunoSEQ multiplex PCR; TCRdb stores in-frame clones only, minus some. The table records about 250,000 clones, more than 80% of them present only once. This sample stems from a study of blood T cell repertoires in COVID-19. Study at large: COVID-19 samples from acute and convalescent phases originated in the United States, Italy and Spain. Sources were T cells, B-cell-depleted T cells, or PBMCs; the material itself was cDNA or gDNA.

This CDR3 spans 15 amino acids. Germline V gives CDR1 SGHNT, CDR2 YYREEE (reference sequence). Trimming shortened V by 4 bases and J by 1 base, and 12 bases separated the two germline ends. Sequencing used PBMCs or T cells enriched from blood (not recorded which). The sequence came from a woman in her late teens or twenties who had recovered from COVID-19. The chain uses TRBV5-4 and TRBJ1-3, with D tentatively TRBD1 (6 bases). For the CDR3, the DNA is TGTGCCAGCAGCCGGGACACCACGTCTGGAAACACCATATATTTT. It encodes CASSRDTTSGNTIYF.